Shown below are 28 T cell receptor beta chains from a single sample sequenced in a study of cytotoxic CD8 clonotypes in ibrutinib-treated CLL. Profiled with immunoSEQ multiplex PCR; TCRdb holds only in-frame clones, not every one. The sample contains 130,000 to 150,000 clones, 75% to 85% of which appear only once. This material consisted of PBMCs, taken after 12 months of ibrutinib treatment. The origin of the receptors is a human donor with chronic lymphocytic leukemia.

This clone turned up a few times. The chain has TRBV15 and TRBJ2-5; TRBD2 might be the D (6 bases). There are 13 residues in the CDR3. CDR1 and CDR2 from the germline V gene are LNHNV and YYDKDF (reference sequence). V shed 5 bases and J shed 4 bases, with 11 bases lying between them. The CDR3, as DNA: TGTGCCACCAGCCTGGGGGGTCCAGAGACCCAGTACTTC. Encoded protein: CATSLGGPETQYF. The full variable domain, with the rest looked up from reference TRBV15 and TRBJ2-5, is DAMVIQNPRYQVTQFGKPVTLSCSQTLNHNVMYWYQQKSSQAPKLLFHYYDKDFNNEADTPDNFQSRRPNTSFCFLDIRSPGLGDTAMYLCATSLGGPETQYFGPGTRLLVL.

The J gene is TRBJ2-7, the V gene TRBV11-2, with D maybe TRBD2 (6 bases). V gave up 4 bases and J gave up 3 bases, with 19 bases separating them. CDR3 length: 16 residues. CDR1 and CDR2 (germline): SGHAT, FQNNGV. As DNA, the CDR3 is TGTGCCAGCAGCTCGTTATTTCGGGACTTACACTACGAGCAGTACTTC. This codes for CASSSLFRDLHYEQYF.

This clone was seen more than once but under ten times. V usage is TRBV18 and J usage is TRBJ1-1, with D unclear. The V end lost 8 bases, the J end lost 1 base, and 11 bases lay between the germline ends. The CDR3 totals 13 residues. CDR1 is KGHSH and CDR2 is LQKENI in the germline V gene. In nucleotides, the CDR3 is TGTGCCAGCCACCAATCAGAGAACACTGAAGCTTTCTTT. Translated, it gives CASHQSENTEAFF.

The chain combines TRBV25-1 with TRBJ2-4; 7 nucleotides agree with TRBD1. From germline, CDR1 is MGHDK and CDR2 SYGVNS. CDR3 length: 15 residues. With V trimmed by 4 bases and J by 4 bases, 7 bases remained unmatched. CDR3 residues: CASSGEGAAKNIQYF. The CDR3 DNA is TGTGCCAGCAGTGGCGAGGGGGCCGCGAAAAACATTCAGTACTTC.

The chain is built from TRBV9 and TRBJ1-3; TRBD1 matches at 7 bases. V shed 3 bases, J shed 4 bases, and the junction held 16 bases outside the gene matches. The germline V gene has CDR1 SGDLS and CDR2 YYNGEE. The CDR3 is made up of 18 amino acids. CDR3 residues: CASSGGSYRGPRGNTIYF. The CDR3 region has the DNA TGTGCCAGCAGCGGAGGGAGTTACAGGGGTCCCCGAGGAAACACCATATATTTT.

The chain is built from TRBV5-6 and TRBJ1-2; D ambiguous. Germline values: CDR1 SGHDT, CDR2 YYEEEE. V was shortened by 0 bases and J by 7 bases, with 7 bases between the two germline ends. This CDR3 comprises 12 residues. CDR3 sequence: CASSLALGGYTF. The DNA of the CDR3 is TGTGCCAGCAGCTTGGCTCTTGGTGGCTACACCTTC.

The rearrangement joins TRBV4-3 to TRBJ1-2; D is uncertain. Germline CDR1 reads LGHNA; CDR2 reads YSLEER. V was pared by 1 base and J by 7 bases, with 10 bases between. This CDR3 region has 13 residues. In nucleotides, the CDR3 is TGCGCCAGCAGCCAAGGGTTGGCGCGTGGCTACACCTTC. Amino acid sequence: CASSQGLARGYTF.

The rearrangement joins TRBV7-6 to TRBJ2-7; D might be TRBD1 (5 bases). V gave up 6 bases and J gave up 1 base, with 16 bases separating them. The CDR3 is 15 amino acids. Germline CDR1 and CDR2: SGHVS and FNYEAQ. This CDR3 reads CASRLPRKGSYEQYF. CDR3 sequence (DNA): TGTGCCAGCAGGCTCCCAAGGAAGGGGTCCTACGAGCAGTACTTC.

The chain combines TRBV5-4 with TRBJ1-1, with a weak D call TRBD1 (5 bases). Germline CDR1 is SGHNT and CDR2 is YYREEE (reference sequence). The CDR3 contains 12 residues. V was clipped by 10 bases and J by 1 base, with 11 bases between them. The CDR3 sequence: CAHSGGNTEAFF. In DNA form, the CDR3 reads TGTGCCCACTCCGGGGGGAACACTGAAGCTTTCTTT.

The chain has TRBV2 and TRBJ1-1, with D possibly matching TRBD1 (5 bases). The ends were cut back, 6 bases at V and 1 base at J, with 9 bases in the middle. The CDR3 is made up of 13 amino acids. Germline V gives CDR1 SNHLY, CDR2 FYNNEI. CDR3 region: CASSKDRNTEAFF. The CDR3 region has the DNA TGTGCCAGCAGCAAAGACAGGAACACTGAAGCTTTCTTT.

This sequence joins TRBV10-3 and TRBJ2-5; D remains unclear. This CDR3 comprises 14 residues. V gave up 2 bases and J gave up 3 bases, with 10 bases separating them. Germline values: CDR1 ENHRY, CDR2 SYGVKD. CDR3 amino acids: CAISEIPLEETQYF. The DNA for the CDR3 is TGTGCCATCAGTGAGATCCCCTTAGAAGAGACCCAGTACTTC.

This clone was observed once. The chain recombines TRBV6-1 with TRBJ1-5; a possible D gene is TRBD1 (5 bases). There are 21 residues in the CDR3. The ends were cut back, 2 bases at V and 1 base at J, with 27 bases in the middle. Looked up from germline, CDR1 is MNHNS and CDR2 is SASEGT. The CDR3 nucleotides read TGTGCCAGCAGTGAAAGGGGCCGACCGCGCCGAGCTCCAGGGAGCAATCAGCCCCAGCATTTT. Amino acid sequence: CASSERGRPRRAPGSNQPQHF.

This clone appeared a few times. The chain couples TRBV5-6 to TRBJ1-1, with D maybe TRBD1 (5 bases). This CDR3 comprises 13 residues. Germline V gene data show CDR1 as SGHDT and CDR2 as YYEEEE. V lost 4 bases to trimming and J lost 4 bases, with 11 bases between them. The CDR3 loop is CASSPGGSTEAFF. CDR3 nucleotide sequence: TGTGCCAGCAGCCCCGGGGGTTCCACTGAAGCTTTCTTT.

The V and J genes are TRBV5-6 and TRBJ1-2, with D unresolved. With 0 bases removed from V and 1 base from J, the gap between germline ends came to 7 bases. Per germline, CDR1 SGHDT and CDR2 YYEEEE. This CDR3 has 14 amino acids. Written as DNA, the CDR3 is TGTGCCAGCAGCTTGGTAGCGCTTAACTATGGCTACACCTTC. Translation gives CASSLVALNYGYTF.

The chain links TRBV5-4 to TRBJ2-1; tentative D call: TRBD2 (6 bases). Trimming stripped 3 bases from V and 0 bases from J, with 13 bases between. Germline loops: CDR1 SGHNT, CDR2 YYREEE (reference sequence). The CDR3 is 16 amino acids. CDR3 sequence (DNA): TGTGCCAGCAGCTCGGGACTGTCCATCTCCTACAATGAGCAGTTCTTC. Its protein is CASSSGLSISYNEQFF.

The rearrangement uses TRBV9 and TRBJ2-6, with D uncertain. Deletions cut 5 bases from V and 1 base from J, with 10 bases between. CDR1 SGDLS and CDR2 YYNGEE come from the germline V gene. This CDR3 has 15 residues. CDR3 loop: CASRSGSSGANVLTF. In DNA, the CDR3 is TGTGCCAGCAGGTCAGGCTCGTCTGGGGCCAACGTCCTGACTTTC.

This clone was observed once. V is TRBV7-9 and J is TRBJ2-1; D is ambiguous. The V end lost 1 base, the J end lost 8 bases, and 12 bases lay between the germline ends. Germline V CDR1 and CDR2: SEHNR, FQNEAQ (reference sequence). The CDR3 covers 14 residues. CDR3: CASSLDLGAYEQFF. The CDR3 DNA is TGTGCCAGCAGCTTAGATCTAGGCGCCTATGAGCAGTTCTTC.

The chain has TRBV9 and TRBJ2-5; D call uncertain. Germline CDR1 is SGDLS and CDR2 is YYNGEE. The CDR3 loop spans 13 amino acids. V was pared by 4 bases and J by 6 bases, with 13 bases between. This CDR3 reads CASSPRLYQTQYF. Here the CDR3 DNA reads TGTGCCAGCAGCCCCCGGCTGTACCAGACCCAGTACTTC.

CDR3 loop: CASSIQGDRLSEQYF. Written as DNA, the CDR3 is TGTGCCAGTAGTATCCAGGGCGACAGGTTGTCCGAGCAGTACTTC. The chain links TRBV19 to TRBJ2-7; tentative D call: TRBD1 (6 bases). The germline V and J ends were trimmed by 3 bases and 6 bases, with 18 bases remaining between them. From germline, CDR1 is LNHDA and CDR2 SQIVND (reference sequence). The CDR3 is 15 amino acids.

A few counts support this clone. This chain joins TRBV13 and TRBJ1-5; 10 bases align to TRBD1. Germline values: CDR1 PRHDT, CDR2 FYEKMQ (reference sequence). The CDR3 consists of 16 residues. V was clipped by 3 bases and J by 3 bases; unmatched bases: 5. CDR3 in DNA: TGTGCCAGCAGCTTGGGACAGGGGAAATACAATCAGCCCCAGCATTTT. Amino acids: CASSLGQGKYNQPQHF.

The chain joins TRBV11-2 to TRBJ2-2; D might be TRBD2 (5 bases). V was pared by 5 bases and J by 6 bases, with 19 bases between. Germline lookup yields CDR1 SGHAT and CDR2 FQNNGV. This CDR3 spans 16 amino acids. The CDR3: CASSPHPRDISGELFF. CDR3 nucleotides: TGTGCCAGCAGCCCCCATCCGAGGGATATCTCCGGGGAGCTGTTTTTT.

This clone was seen only a few times. The chain links TRBV30 to TRBJ1-1; D is possibly TRBD1 (6 bases). The V end lost 5 bases, the J end lost 4 bases, and 11 bases lay between the germline ends. Germline V lookup: CDR1 GTSNPN, CDR2 SVGIG (reference sequence). The CDR3 consists of 12 residues. The CDR3 loop reads CAWGRDITEAFF. CDR3 sequence (DNA): TGTGCCTGGGGACGGGACATCACTGAAGCTTTCTTT.

The genes are TRBV4-2 and TRBJ1-3; D unresolved. This CDR3 is built from 16 residues. From germline, CDR1 is LGHNA and CDR2 YNFKEQ. Trimming took off 0 bases at V and 4 bases at J, with 13 bases between the two ends. DNA for the CDR3: TGTGCCAGCAGCCAAGATCGACTTACGACGGGAAACACCATATATTTT. It translates to CASSQDRLTTGNTIYF.

The gene calls are TRBV10-3 and TRBJ2-3, with 9 bases that match TRBD1. V was pared by 4 bases and J by 4 bases, with 6 bases of the junction left unmatched. The CDR3 length is 15 residues. The germline gives CDR1 ENHRY, CDR2 SYGVKD. CDR3: CAISAQGQGSDTQYF. The CDR3 nucleotides read TGTGCCATCAGTGCTCAGGGACAGGGCTCAGATACGCAGTATTTT.

The chain carries TRBV18 and TRBJ2-7; TRBD1 aligns across 12 bases. The CDR3 contains 17 residues. Losses at the gene ends were 3 bases for V and 7 bases for J; bases not matched to a gene: 13. Germline CDR1 KGHSH, CDR2 LQKENI. DNA for the CDR3: TGTGCCAGCTCACCTCCAAGCCGGGACAGGGGGCAGGGTGAGCAGTACTTC. Its translation is CASSPPSRDRGQGEQYF.

In its sample, this clone was seen once. The J gene is TRBJ2-7, the V gene TRBV7-2; 9 positions agree with TRBD1. There are 14 residues in the CDR3. The germline CDR1 and CDR2 sequences are SGHTA and FQGNSA. V shed 5 bases and J 5 bases; nucleotides not matched to a gene: 7. The CDR3 DNA reads TGTGCCAGCAGCCCTGGGACAGGGTACCACGAGCAGTACTTC. Translation gives CASSPGTGYHEQYF.

This sequence joins TRBV7-9 and TRBJ1-4; no clear D. The CDR3 length is 14 residues. From germline, CDR1 is SEHNR and CDR2 FQNEAQ (reference sequence). V lost 1 base to trimming and J lost 3 bases, with 6 bases between them. The CDR3 DNA follows: TGTGCCAGCAGCTTAGTGTCAGCTAATGAAAAACTGTTTTTT. Translation: CASSLVSANEKLFF.

This chain joins TRBV29-1 and TRBJ2-7, with D possibly being TRBD1 or TRBD2 (5 bases each). The germline V gene encodes CDR1 SQVTM and CDR2 ANQGSEA. Trimming removed 7 bases at V and 1 base at J, with 20 bases between. The CDR3 is 15 amino acids. Here the CDR3 reads CSAHGSGTASYEQYF. The CDR3 nucleotides are TGCAGCGCCCACGGCTCTGGGACGGCATCCTACGAGCAGTACTTC.